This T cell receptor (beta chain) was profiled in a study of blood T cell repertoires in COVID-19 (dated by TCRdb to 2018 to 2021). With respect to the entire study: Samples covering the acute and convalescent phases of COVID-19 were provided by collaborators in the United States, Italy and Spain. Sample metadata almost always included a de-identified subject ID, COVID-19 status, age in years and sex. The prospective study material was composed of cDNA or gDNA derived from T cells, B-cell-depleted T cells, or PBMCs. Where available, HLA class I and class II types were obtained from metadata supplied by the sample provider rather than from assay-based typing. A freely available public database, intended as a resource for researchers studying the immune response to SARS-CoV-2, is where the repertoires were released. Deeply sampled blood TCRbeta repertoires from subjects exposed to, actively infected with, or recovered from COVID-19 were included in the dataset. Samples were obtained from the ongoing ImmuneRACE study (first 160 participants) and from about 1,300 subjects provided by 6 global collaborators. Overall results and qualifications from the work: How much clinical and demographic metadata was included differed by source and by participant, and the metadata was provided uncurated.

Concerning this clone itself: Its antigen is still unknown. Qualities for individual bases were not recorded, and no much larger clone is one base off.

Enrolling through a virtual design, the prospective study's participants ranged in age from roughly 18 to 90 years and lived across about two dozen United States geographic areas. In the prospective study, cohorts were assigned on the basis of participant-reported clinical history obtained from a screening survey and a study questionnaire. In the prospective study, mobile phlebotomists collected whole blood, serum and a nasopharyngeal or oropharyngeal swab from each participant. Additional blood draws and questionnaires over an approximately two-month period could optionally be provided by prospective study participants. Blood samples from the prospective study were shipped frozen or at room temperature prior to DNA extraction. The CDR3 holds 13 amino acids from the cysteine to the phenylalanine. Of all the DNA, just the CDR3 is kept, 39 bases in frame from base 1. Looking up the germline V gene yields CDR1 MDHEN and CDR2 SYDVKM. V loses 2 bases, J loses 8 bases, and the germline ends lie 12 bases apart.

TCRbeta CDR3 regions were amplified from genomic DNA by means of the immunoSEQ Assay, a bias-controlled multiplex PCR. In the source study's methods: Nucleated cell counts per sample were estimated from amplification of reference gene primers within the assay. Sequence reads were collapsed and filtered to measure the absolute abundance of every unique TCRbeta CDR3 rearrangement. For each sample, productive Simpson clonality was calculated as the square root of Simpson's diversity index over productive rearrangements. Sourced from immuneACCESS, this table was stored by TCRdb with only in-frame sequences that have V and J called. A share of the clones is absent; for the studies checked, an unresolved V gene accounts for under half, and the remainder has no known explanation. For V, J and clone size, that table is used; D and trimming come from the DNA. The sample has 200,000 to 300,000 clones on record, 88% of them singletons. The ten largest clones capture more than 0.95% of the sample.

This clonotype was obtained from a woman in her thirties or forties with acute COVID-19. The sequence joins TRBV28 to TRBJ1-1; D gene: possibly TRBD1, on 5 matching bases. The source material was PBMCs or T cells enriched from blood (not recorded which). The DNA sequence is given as TGTGCCAGCAGTTTAGGGGGGAGGGACGAAGCTTTCTTT. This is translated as CASSLGGRDEAFF.